Below are 32 T cell receptor beta chains sequenced from a single sample in a study of T-cell memory formation after mild COVID-19. TCRdb reprocessed the 5' RACE reads via MiXCR and lists one record per CDR3 protein. Here the sample spans 250,000 to 400,000 distinct CDR3 sequences, roughly 13% being singletons. Specimen: PBMCs or a T cell subset sorted from them (not recorded which). All receptors come from a man younger than 35 who had mild COVID-19 (a few samples of this study predate the infection). Cell type and time point are not known.

This clonotype occurred many times. The chain carries TRBV7-9 and TRBJ2-4; D may match TRBD1 or TRBD2 (5 bases each). V was shortened by 6 bases and J by 0 bases, with 12 bases between the two germline ends. CDR1 and CDR2 (germline): SEHNR, FQNEAQ (reference sequence). This CDR3 is 15 amino acids long. CDR3 nucleotide sequence: TGTGCCAGCAGAGAGGGGTTGGGAGCCAAAAACATTCAGTACTTC. Its protein product is CASREGLGAKNIQYF.

This clonotype is categorized as medium-sized. The CDR3 nucleotides read TGCGCCAGCAGCTTGGCGACAGGGGGCGGCACAGATACGCAGTATTTT. This translates into CASSLATGGGTDTQYF. V gene TRBV5-1 combines with J gene TRBJ2-3; 10 nucleotides align to TRBD1. CDR3 length: 16 residues. V gave up 0 bases and J gave up 1 base; unmatched junction bases: 2. The germline CDR1 and CDR2 sequences are SGHRS and YFSETQ.

This clonotype has more than one count but fewer than ten. The V call is TRBV6-5, the J call TRBJ2-2, with D perhaps TRBD1 or TRBD2 (5 bases each). This CDR3 has 14 residues. From germline, CDR1 is MNHEY and CDR2 SVGAGI. With 7 bases removed from V and 1 base from J, the gap between germline ends came to 10 bases. The CDR3 DNA sequence: TGTGCCAGCACGTTGGGGGTGAACACCGGGGAGCTGTTTTTT. It specifies CASTLGVNTGELFF.

This chain links TRBV5-1 with TRBJ1-2; 11 bases map to TRBD1. The CDR3 is 14 residues long. Germline CDR1 SGHRS, CDR2 YFSETQ. Trimming removed 2 bases from V and 6 bases from J; junction bases left unmatched: 3. The CDR3 sequence: CASSFGTGGNGYTF. Here the CDR3 DNA reads TGCGCCAGCAGCTTTGGGACAGGGGGTAATGGCTACACCTTC.

The chain uses TRBV12-3 or TRBV12-4 and TRBJ1-4; 7 bases match TRBD1. The CDR3 runs to 18 residues. V dropped 6 bases and J dropped 6; count of bases not matched to a gene: 19. In DNA form, the CDR3 reads TGTGCCAGCAGCCAGGGGGGCCATTACACTTCGGTGGATGAAAAACTGTTTTTT. This encodes CASSQGGHYTSVDEKLFF.

This chain joins TRBV10-3 and TRBJ2-7; TRBD1 is a possible D gene (6 bases). Trimming pared 6 bases from V and 2 bases from J, leaving 14 bases between. Looked up from germline, CDR1 is ENHRY and CDR2 is SYGVKD. The CDR3 is 14 amino acids. The CDR3 coding sequence is TGTGCCATCAGCCCACAGGGCCCAACCTACGAGCAGTACTTC. This sequence encodes CAISPQGPTYEQYF.

The chain employs TRBV5-6 and TRBJ1-5; D might be TRBD1 (6 bases). The ends were cut back, 3 bases at V and 3 bases at J, with 10 bases in the middle. The CDR3 length is 14 residues. Germline CDR1 SGHDT, CDR2 YYEEEE. The CDR3 spells CASSSGQYNQPQHF. DNA of the CDR3: TGTGCCAGCAGCTCTGGACAGTACAATCAGCCCCAGCATTTT. The entire variable domain, with the rest obtained from reference TRBV5-6 and TRBJ1-5, is as follows: DAGVTQSPTHLIKTRGQQVTLRCSPKSGHDTVSWYQQALGQGPQFIFQYYEEEERQRGNFPDRFSGHQFPNYSSELNVNALLLGDSALYLCASSSGQYNQPQHFGDGTRLSIL.

In this sample, this clonotype turned up many times. The J gene is TRBJ2-3, the V gene TRBV12-3 or TRBV12-4; D may be TRBD1 (6 bases). The CDR3 is made up of 14 amino acids. Trimming left V 5 bases short and J 1 base short, with 10 bases between. The CDR3 DNA is TGTGCCAGCAGTCCCTCAGGGGGCACAGATACGCAGTATTTT. It specifies CASSPSGGTDTQYF.

This clonotype came up many times. The J gene is TRBJ2-1, the V gene TRBV7-3; 8 nucleotides agree with TRBD1. V was clipped by 3 bases and J by 3 bases; unmatched bases: 10. The CDR3 totals 17 residues. Per the germline V gene, CDR1 is SGHTA and CDR2 is FQGTGA. The CDR3 sequence: CASSFSPSGTGYNEQFF. The CDR3 bases are TGTGCCAGCAGCTTCTCCCCCTCGGGGACAGGCTACAATGAGCAGTTCTTC.

This clonotype was recorded a few times. V usage is TRBV11-2 and J usage is TRBJ2-1, with D possibly called TRBD1 or TRBD2 (5 bases each). The CDR3 is made up of 12 amino acids. Per the germline V gene, CDR1 is SGHAT and CDR2 is FQNNGV. Trimming removed 4 bases at V and 8 bases at J, with 9 bases between. Here the CDR3 DNA reads TGTGCCAGCAGCTCCCAGGGACATGAGCAGTTCTTC. Translated, it gives CASSSQGHEQFF. Variable domain in full (rest from reference TRBV11-2 and TRBJ2-1): EAGVAQSPRYKIIEKRQSVAFWCNPISGHATLYWYQQILGQGPKLLIQFQNNGVVDDSQLPKDRFSAERLKGVDSTLKIQPAKLEDSAVYLCASSSQGHEQFFGPGTRLTVL.

This clonotype was detected only a few times. This chain joins TRBV20-1 and TRBJ2-7; D call uncertain. Trimming left V 6 bases short and J 1 base short, with 13 bases between. This CDR3 has 13 amino acids. Germline CDR1 DFQATT, CDR2 SNEGSKA (reference sequence). CDR3 in DNA: TGCAGTGCCGGCGGTTGGTCTTCCTACGAGCAGTACTTC. Amino acid sequence: CSAGGWSSYEQYF.

The J gene is TRBJ2-5, the V gene TRBV2; D gene unclear. There are 13 residues in the CDR3. V dropped 0 bases and J dropped 5 bases, with 7 bases sitting between them. From germline, CDR1 is SNHLY and CDR2 FYNNEI. The CDR3 DNA reads as TGTGCCAGCAGTGAAGCGCTGAGGGAGACCCAGTACTTC. Amino acids: CASSEALRETQYF.

The genes are TRBV10-3 and TRBJ1-2; TRBD1 might be the D (6 bases). Germline loops: CDR1 ENHRY, CDR2 SYGVKD. The CDR3 totals 15 residues. The V gene lost 6 bases and the J gene lost 3 bases, with 17 bases spanning the gap. This chain's CDR3 is CAIRAGAGDDYGYTF. For the CDR3, the DNA is TGTGCCATCAGAGCTGGAGCAGGGGACGACTATGGCTACACCTTC.

DNA for the CDR3: TGTGCCAGCAGCCAGGGACAGGGGTTTGAAAAACTGTTTTTT. As protein: CASSQGQGFEKLFF. The rearrangement uses TRBV3-1 and TRBJ1-4; 10 nucleotides match TRBD1. The CDR3 is made up of 14 amino acids. Unmatched junction bases numbered 2, after V lost 3 bases and J lost 7 bases. Germline assignment: CDR1 LGHDT and CDR2 YNNKEL (reference sequence).

The V call is TRBV10-3, the J call TRBJ1-6, with 8 bases that match TRBD1. The germline V gene encodes CDR1 ENHRY and CDR2 SYGVKD. This CDR3 spans 17 amino acids. J was trimmed by 9 bases and V by 6 bases; bases with no gene match: 16. CDR3 bases: TGTGCCATCAGGGGTTCCCAAACAGGGGGAACAAGTTCACCCCTCCACTTT. Protein sequence: CAIRGSQTGGTSSPLHF.

This clonotype was counted only a few times. The chain recombines TRBV7-9 with TRBJ2-1; D may correspond to TRBD1 or TRBD2 (5 bases each). The CDR3 sequence is 15 residues long. Trimming left V 3 bases short and J 7 bases short, with 16 bases between. CDR1 is SEHNR, CDR2 FQNEAQ, per germline (reference sequence). The CDR3 sequence: CASSFAGTRRNEQFF. CDR3 DNA: TGTGCCAGCAGCTTTGCCGGGACCCGAAGGAATGAGCAGTTCTTC.

The rearrangement joins TRBV19 to TRBJ1-1, with 7 bases fitting TRBD1. V shed 0 bases and J 1 base; nucleotides not matched to a gene: 2. The CDR3 contains 15 residues. From germline, CDR1 is LNHDA and CDR2 SQIVND (reference sequence). The CDR3 is CASSIEDRANTEAFF. CDR3 DNA: TGTGCCAGTAGTATAGAAGACAGGGCGAACACTGAAGCTTTCTTT.

The CDR3 region is CASSVDQGTNEKLFF. CDR3 DNA sequence: TGTGCCAGCAGCGTAGACCAGGGAACTAATGAAAAACTGTTTTTT. This chain uses TRBV9 with TRBJ1-4; possibly TRBD1 for D (5 bases). The V gene lost 0 bases and the J gene lost 1 base, with 7 bases spanning the gap. This CDR3 contains 15 residues. The V gene's germline CDR1 is SGDLS and CDR2 YYNGEE.

This clonotype was found a few times. CDR3 coding DNA: TGTGCCACCAGTGATGGGGACGGTAAAGAGACCCAGTACTTC. Encoded protein: CATSDGDGKETQYF. This rearrangement joins TRBV24-1 to TRBJ2-5; perhaps D is TRBD1 or TRBD2 (5 bases each). V was pared by 3 bases and J by 3 bases, with 10 bases between. Germline V lookup: CDR1 KGHDR, CDR2 SFDVKD. The CDR3 is 14 residues long.

This chain joins TRBV12-3 or TRBV12-4 and TRBJ1-2, with D unresolved. This CDR3 comprises 14 residues. V lost 2 bases to trimming and J lost 6 bases, with 13 bases between them. CDR3 nucleotide sequence: TGTGCCAGCAGTTTACTGGCTTCACGAGATGGCTACACCTTC. It translates to CASSLLASRDGYTF.

This clonotype was observed a few times. The chain employs TRBV27 and TRBJ1-4; D gene unclear. Germline V gene data show CDR1 as MNHEY and CDR2 as SMNVEV (reference sequence). This CDR3 region has 14 residues. V lost 10 bases, J lost 2 bases, and 14 bases lay in between. This chain's CDR3 is CANIEQPTNEKLFF. CDR3 in DNA: TGTGCCAACATTGAACAGCCTACTAATGAAAAACTGTTTTTT.

This chain connects TRBV7-9 to TRBJ1-4; D unclear. The germline V and J ends were trimmed by 5 bases and 8 bases, with 9 bases remaining between them. CDR1 is SEHNR and CDR2 is FQNEAQ in the germline V gene (reference sequence). This CDR3 has 12 residues. The CDR3: CASSLWTEKLFF. For the CDR3, the DNA is TGTGCCAGCAGCCTCTGGACGGAAAAACTGTTTTTT.

This clonotype came up a few times. The chain recombines TRBV12-3 or TRBV12-4 with TRBJ2-3, with TRBD2 matching 7 bases. V lost 7 bases to trimming and J lost 0 bases; unmatched junction nucleotides: 7. The CDR3 totals 15 residues. CDR3 protein: CASTAGDTSTDTQYF. The CDR3 DNA reads as TGTGCCAGCACCGCGGGGGATACTAGCACAGATACGCAGTATTTT.

This sequence joins TRBV6-5 and TRBJ2-1, with TRBD1 identical over 7 bases. Germline CDR1 is MNHEY and CDR2 is SVGAGI. The CDR3 runs to 14 residues. V shed 5 bases, J shed 2 bases, and the junction held 3 bases outside the gene matches. DNA of the CDR3: TGTGCCAGCAGTAGGGACAGCCCCTACAATGAGCAGTTCTTC. Translation: CASSRDSPYNEQFF.

This clonotype was seen ten or more times. The chain combines TRBV4-3 with TRBJ2-1; 8 bases are a match to TRBD2. The V gene's germline CDR1 is LGHNA and CDR2 YSLEER. The CDR3 consists of 15 residues. The V and J ends lost 1 base and 2 bases, in that order; junction bases with no gene match: 1. This chain's CDR3 is CASSQGTSPYNEQFF. The DNA for the CDR3 is TGCGCCAGCAGCCAAGGGACTAGCCCCTACAATGAGCAGTTCTTC.

The gene calls are TRBV14 and TRBJ1-1, with D uncertain. Germline CDR1 SGHDN, CDR2 FVKESK. Trimming stripped 3 bases from V and 4 bases from J, with 6 bases between. This CDR3 is built from 12 residues. The CDR3 nucleotides are TGTGCCAGCAGCCAGCCCTCCACTGAAGCTTTCTTT. It yields the protein CASSQPSTEAFF.

This clonotype has just a few counts. The chain recombines TRBV7-2 with TRBJ2-3; 12 bases are a match to TRBD2. This CDR3 spans 17 amino acids. Germline CDR1 SGHTA, CDR2 FQGNSA. Trimming at V came to 0 bases and at J to 5 bases, leaving 6 bases not matched to a gene. CDR3 nucleotide sequence: TGTGCCAGCAGCTTAGCGCTACTAGCGGGGGGCCTAGATACGCAGTATTTT. Its protein is CASSLALLAGGLDTQYF.

V usage is TRBV12-3 or TRBV12-4 and J usage is TRBJ2-4, with unresolved D. Trimming stripped 2 bases from V and 5 bases from J, with 16 bases between. This CDR3 is 16 amino acids long. CDR3: CASSLRWANEENIQYF. The CDR3, as DNA: TGTGCCAGCAGTTTAAGGTGGGCTAACGAGGAAAACATTCAGTACTTC.

This rearrangement joins TRBV7-2 to TRBJ2-5; 8 bases fit TRBD2. Germline-derived CDR1 and CDR2 are SGHTA and FQGNSA. The CDR3 extends over 14 amino acids. Unmatched junction bases numbered 6, after V lost 5 bases and J lost 4 bases. The CDR3 bases are TGTGCCAGCAGCCGTAGCGGGGTCGGAGAGACCCAGTACTTC. Amino acids: CASSRSGVGETQYF. The full variable domain, in which reference TRBV7-2 and TRBJ2-5 provide the parts outside the CDR3, is GAGVSQSPSNKVTEKGKDVELRCDPISGHTALYWYRQSLGQGLEFLIYFQGNSAPDKSGLPSDRFSAERTGGSVSTLTIQRTQQEDSAVYLCASSRSGVGETQYFGPGTRLLVL.

The chain couples TRBV20-1 to TRBJ2-4; TRBD1 is a possible D gene (6 bases). In germline, CDR1 is DFQATT, CDR2 SNEGSKA (reference sequence). The V and J ends lost 4 bases and 0 bases respectively, with 19 bases between them. CDR3 size: 17 residues. CDR3 nucleotides: TGCAGTGCTATCATCAGGGGAACGCGGATAGCCAAAAACATTCAGTACTTC. As protein: CSAIIRGTRIAKNIQYF.

This clonotype was counted many times. The chain recombines TRBV7-8 with TRBJ2-4, with D perhaps TRBD1 (6 bases). The germline gives CDR1 SGHVS, CDR2 FQNEAQ. The CDR3 spans 15 residues. V lost 5 bases to trimming and J lost 8 bases, with 19 bases between them. The DNA of the CDR3 is TGTGCCAGCAGCCCTCAAACAGGGTCGGTGGACATTCAGTACTTC. This encodes CASSPQTGSVDIQYF.

The rearrangement joins TRBV11-2 to TRBJ1-4, with 10 bases matching TRBD1. The CDR3 runs to 16 residues. Germline V gene lookup returns CDR1 SGHAT and CDR2 FQNNGV. Trimming at V came to 3 bases and at J to 1 base, leaving 2 bases not matched to a gene. The CDR3 DNA reads TGTGCCAGCAGCTTTGGGGACAGGGGAACTAATGAAAAACTGTTTTTT. Its protein is CASSFGDRGTNEKLFF.